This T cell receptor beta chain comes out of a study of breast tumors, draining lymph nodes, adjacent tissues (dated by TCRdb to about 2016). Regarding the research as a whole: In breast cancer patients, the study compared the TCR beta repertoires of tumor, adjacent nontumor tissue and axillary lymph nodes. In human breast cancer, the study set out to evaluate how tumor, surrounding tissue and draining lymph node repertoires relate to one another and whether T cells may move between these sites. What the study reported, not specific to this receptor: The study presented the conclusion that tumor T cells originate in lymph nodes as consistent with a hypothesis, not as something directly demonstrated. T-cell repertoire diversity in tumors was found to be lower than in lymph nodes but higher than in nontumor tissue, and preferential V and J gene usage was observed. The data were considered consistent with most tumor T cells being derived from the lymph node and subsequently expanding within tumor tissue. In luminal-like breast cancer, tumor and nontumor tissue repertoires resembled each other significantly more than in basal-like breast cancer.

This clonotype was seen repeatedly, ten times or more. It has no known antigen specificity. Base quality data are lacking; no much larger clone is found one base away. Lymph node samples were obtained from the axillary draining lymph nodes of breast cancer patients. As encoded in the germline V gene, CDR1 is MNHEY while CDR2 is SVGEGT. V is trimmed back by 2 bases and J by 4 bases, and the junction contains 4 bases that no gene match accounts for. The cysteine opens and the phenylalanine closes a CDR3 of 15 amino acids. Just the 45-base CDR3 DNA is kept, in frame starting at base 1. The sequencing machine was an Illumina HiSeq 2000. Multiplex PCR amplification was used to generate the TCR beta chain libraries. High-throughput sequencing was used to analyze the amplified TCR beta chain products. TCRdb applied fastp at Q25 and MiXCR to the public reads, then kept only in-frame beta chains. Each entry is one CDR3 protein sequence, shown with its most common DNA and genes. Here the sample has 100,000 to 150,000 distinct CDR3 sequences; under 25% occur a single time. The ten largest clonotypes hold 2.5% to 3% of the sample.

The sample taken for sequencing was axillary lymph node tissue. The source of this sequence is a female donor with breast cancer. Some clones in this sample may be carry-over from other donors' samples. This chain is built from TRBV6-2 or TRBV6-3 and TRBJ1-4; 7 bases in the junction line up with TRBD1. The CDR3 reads CASSYPQGGNEKLFF. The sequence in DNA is TGTGCCAGCAGTTACCCGCAGGGGGGTAATGAAAAACTGTTTTTT.